This T cell receptor beta chain was obtained from a study of blood T cell repertoires in COVID-19. The CDR3 runs to 16 residues. V lost 5 bases to trimming and J lost 1 base; unmatched junction nucleotides: 5. The germline CDR1 and CDR2 sequences are SGHAT and FQNNGV. The method was immunoSEQ multiplex PCR; TCRdb's version includes in-frame clones alone and lacks a portion of them. The data contain around 220,000 clones, roughly three quarters of them seen just once; the ten biggest clones take up about 4%. The sample was peripheral blood. J is TRBJ2-3 and V is TRBV11-2, with 11 bases aligning to TRBD2. The receptor was derived from a woman in her thirties or forties with active or convalescent COVID-19. In DNA form, the CDR3 reads TGTGCCAGCAGCCTGTTACTAGCGGGGGGCACAGATACGCAGTATTTT. It is translated as CASSLLLAGGTDTQYF.